The rows below give T cell receptor beta chains drawn from one sample of a study of CD8 T cells in ankylosing spondylitis. TCRdb ran MiXCR on the 5' RACE reads and lists one entry per CDR3 protein. The table records 85,000 to 90,000 distinct CDR3 sequences, under 30% of them present only once. The sequenced material came from blood, either unsorted or a sorted T cell fraction (not recorded which). These receptors were collected from a male donor with ankylosing spondylitis or in good health (not recorded which). Each CDR3 is given with its conserved first and last residue. Each record gives: D gene, J gene, V gene, clone size, CDR3 DNA, CDR3 protein. A D gene is named only where the DNA matches it firmly. Rows may omit the clone size; those that give it use once, few, many or a size class.

d_call: .; j_call: TRBJ2-6; v_call: TRBV5-1; clone_size: few; cdr3_nt: TGCGCCAGCAGCTTATCGCTGTCTGGGGCCAACGTCCTGACTTTC; cdr3_aa: CASSLSLSGANVLTF
d_call: TRBD2; j_call: TRBJ2-5; v_call: TRBV5-1; clone_size: few; cdr3_nt: TGCGCCAGCAGCTTGGTAGCGGGGGCAGAAGAGACCCAGTACTTC; cdr3_aa: CASSLVAGAEETQYF
d_call: TRBD2; j_call: TRBJ2-1; v_call: TRBV5-1; clone_size: few; cdr3_nt: TGCGCCAGCAGCTTAACCACGGGACTAGTCTTCTATGAGCAGTTCTTC; cdr3_aa: CASSLTTGLVFYEQFF
d_call: .; j_call: TRBJ1-6; v_call: TRBV11-1; clone_size: .; cdr3_nt: TGTGCCAGCAGCATGCTAACAGGACAGCTCTATAATTCACCCCTCCACTTT; cdr3_aa: CASSMLTGQLYNSPLHF
d_call: .; j_call: TRBJ2-1; v_call: TRBV20-1; clone_size: few; cdr3_nt: TGCAGACCCTCCGGGGATCTACTGCCCGGGTATGAGCAGTTCTTC; cdr3_aa: CRPSGDLLPGYEQFF
d_call: TRBD1; j_call: TRBJ2-1; v_call: TRBV5-1; clone_size: few; cdr3_nt: TGCGCCAGCAGCTTACCGGGACAGGGCTATGAGCAGTTCTTC; cdr3_aa: CASSLPGQGYEQFF
d_call: .; j_call: TRBJ2-6; v_call: TRBV29-1; clone_size: few; cdr3_nt: TGCAGCGCCGGGGTCTCTGGGGCCAACGTCCTGACTTTC; cdr3_aa: CSAGVSGANVLTF
d_call: .; j_call: TRBJ1-5; v_call: TRBV5-5; clone_size: few; cdr3_nt: TGTGCCAGCAGCTCCGGGACAACGAATCAGCCCCAGCATTTT; cdr3_aa: CASSSGTTNQPQHF
d_call: TRBD1; j_call: TRBJ1-2; v_call: TRBV24-1; clone_size: .; cdr3_nt: TGTGCCACCAGTGATCCATCACCGGGACAGCCTTATGGCTACACCTTC; cdr3_aa: CATSDPSPGQPYGYTF
d_call: TRBD2; j_call: TRBJ2-3; v_call: TRBV7-6; clone_size: many; cdr3_nt: TGTGCCAGCAGCTTAGCGACTAGCGGGGGAAACACAGATACGCAGTATTTT; cdr3_aa: CASSLATSGGNTDTQYF
d_call: .; j_call: TRBJ2-1; v_call: TRBV20-1; clone_size: many; cdr3_nt: TGCAGTGCTAGAGAAGGTCAGGGGGGCGGGTACAATGAGCAGTTCTTC; cdr3_aa: CSAREGQGGGYNEQFF
d_call: .; j_call: TRBJ2-2; v_call: TRBV5-6; clone_size: .; cdr3_nt: TGTGCCAGCAGCGGTGTCGTGGTCCGGGAGCTGTTTTTT; cdr3_aa: CASSGVVVRELFF
d_call: .; j_call: TRBJ2-3; v_call: TRBV24-1; clone_size: .; cdr3_nt: TGTGCCACCAGTGACCCGAGAGCAGATACGCAGTATTTT; cdr3_aa: CATSDPRADTQYF
d_call: .; j_call: TRBJ1-1; v_call: TRBV5-6; clone_size: many; cdr3_nt: TGTGCCAGCAGCTTCCTCGGTGGATTGAACACTGAAGCTTTCTTT; cdr3_aa: CASSFLGGLNTEAFF
d_call: TRBD1; j_call: TRBJ2-6; v_call: TRBV9; clone_size: .; cdr3_nt: TGTGCCAGCAGCGCTAAAGGGGGGGACAGGGCTAGTTCTGGGGCCAACGTCCTGACTTTC; cdr3_aa: CASSAKGGDRASSGANVLTF
d_call: TRBD1; j_call: TRBJ1-2; v_call: TRBV12-3/TRBV12-4; clone_size: many; cdr3_nt: TGTGCCAGCAGCTCTCGGGACAGCTCGCGGACCTATGGCTACACCTTC; cdr3_aa: CASSSRDSSRTYGYTF
d_call: .; j_call: TRBJ1-3; v_call: TRBV5-6; clone_size: .; cdr3_nt: TGTGCCAGCAGCCCGCCCGGGGTGCGAAACACCATATATTTT; cdr3_aa: CASSPPGVRNTIYF
d_call: TRBD1; j_call: TRBJ2-1; v_call: TRBV29-1; clone_size: .; cdr3_nt: TGCAGCTCAAACGGCAGGGGGCTTGAGCAGTTCTTC; cdr3_aa: CSSNGRGLEQFF
d_call: .; j_call: TRBJ1-3; v_call: TRBV20-1; clone_size: .; cdr3_nt: TGCAGTGCTAGAGATTACGAGCGGGCGGACCGCTCTGGAAACACCATATATTTT; cdr3_aa: CSARDYERADRSGNTIYF
d_call: .; j_call: TRBJ1-1; v_call: TRBV27; clone_size: few; cdr3_nt: TGTGCCAGCGGGGGACAATACACTGAAGCTTTCTTT; cdr3_aa: CASGGQYTEAFF
d_call: TRBD1; j_call: TRBJ2-3; v_call: TRBV7-9; clone_size: few; cdr3_nt: TGTGCCAGCAGTCCCGGACAGGGGGCTGGAGATACGCAGTATTTT; cdr3_aa: CASSPGQGAGDTQYF
d_call: TRBD2; j_call: TRBJ2-3; v_call: TRBV7-2; clone_size: .; cdr3_nt: TGTGCCAGCAGCGTAACTAGCGACGCCACAGATACGCAGTATTTT; cdr3_aa: CASSVTSDATDTQYF
d_call: TRBD2; j_call: TRBJ2-3; v_call: TRBV11-3; clone_size: .; cdr3_nt: TGTGCCAGCAGCTCTTATGAGACTAGCGGGGGGGCCATTTACCGCACAGATACGCAGTATTTT; cdr3_aa: CASSSYETSGGAIYRTDTQYF
d_call: .; j_call: TRBJ1-1; v_call: TRBV15; clone_size: .; cdr3_nt: TGTGCCACCAGCCCCCGACTGTTTACTGAAGCTTTCTTT; cdr3_aa: CATSPRLFTEAFF
d_call: .; j_call: TRBJ1-1; v_call: TRBV12-3/TRBV12-4; clone_size: .; cdr3_nt: TGTGCCAGCCTAAAGTCGGGAAACACTGAAGCTTTCTTT; cdr3_aa: CASLKSGNTEAFF
d_call: .; j_call: TRBJ2-1; v_call: TRBV5-6; clone_size: few; cdr3_nt: TGTGCCAGCAGCTTGGCCCACGTAGGAAGGAACTACAATGAGCAGTTCTTC; cdr3_aa: CASSLAHVGRNYNEQFF
d_call: TRBD1; j_call: TRBJ2-5; v_call: TRBV29-1; clone_size: .; cdr3_nt: TGCAGCGCGACTAGGACAGGGGAACGAGAGACCCAGTACTTC; cdr3_aa: CSATRTGERETQYF
d_call: .; j_call: TRBJ2-1; v_call: TRBV28; clone_size: .; cdr3_nt: TGTGCCAGCAGCCCGACGTGGCAGAGGGGGAATGAGCAGTTCTTC; cdr3_aa: CASSPTWQRGNEQFF
d_call: TRBD2; j_call: TRBJ2-3; v_call: TRBV4-1; clone_size: few; cdr3_nt: TGCGCCAGCAGCCAAGCGGGAGGTTGGTTATCAGATACGCAGTATTTT; cdr3_aa: CASSQAGGWLSDTQYF
d_call: .; j_call: TRBJ1-3; v_call: TRBV18; clone_size: few; cdr3_nt: TGTGCCAGCTCACCAGGAGGGGCGATTACTGGAAACACCATATATTTT; cdr3_aa: CASSPGGAITGNTIYF
d_call: TRBD1; j_call: TRBJ2-1; v_call: TRBV14; clone_size: .; cdr3_nt: TGTGCCAGCAACCCCAGCAGGGGGCTAAAGGCCTACAATGAGCAGTTCTTC; cdr3_aa: CASNPSRGLKAYNEQFF